These 13 T cell receptor beta chains originate from one sample sequenced in a study of identical twins. TCRdb used MiXCR to reprocess the 5' RACE reads, holding one entry per CDR3 protein. The sample shows about 530,000 distinct CDR3 sequences, around 15% of them seen only once. The same specimen was also included in a second study, on yellow fever vaccine responses in identical twins.

Sequencing input: CD4+ T cells sorted from blood. The receptors derive from a woman younger than 30 in good health.

This clonotype was recorded a few times. This sequence joins TRBV20-1 and TRBJ2-3, with D unresolved. The V end was cut by 5 bases, the J end by 1 base, with 10 bases between. CDR1 is DFQATT, CDR2 SNEGSKA, per germline (reference sequence). The CDR3 sequence is 13 residues long. CDR3 sequence (DNA): TGCAGTGCTTTCTGGGGTCGCACAGATACGCAGTATTTT. Translated: CSAFWGRTDTQYF.

This clonotype was picked up a small number of times. The V and J genes are TRBV5-1 and TRBJ2-7; TRBD2 agrees at 8 bases. The CDR3 is 16 amino acids. The trim removed 4 bases at V and 4 bases at J, leaving 13 bases unmatched. CDR1 and CDR2 (germline): SGHRS, YFSETQ. The CDR3 region is CASSTSREAGGYEQYF. As DNA, the CDR3 is TGCGCCAGCAGCACCAGTCGGGAGGCGGGAGGTTACGAGCAGTACTTC.

This rearrangement joins TRBV18 to TRBJ2-7; D call uncertain. From germline, CDR1 is KGHSH and CDR2 LQKENI. V gave up 2 bases and J gave up 0 bases, with 8 bases separating them. The CDR3 length is 14 residues. DNA of the CDR3: TGTGCCAGCTCACCAGTTGGCAGCTCCTACGAGCAGTACGTC. As protein: CASSPVGSSYEQYV.

The table lists this clonotype with a few counts. The CDR3 DNA follows: TGTGCCAGCAGCCATCTTGGGCCAATCGAGAACACTGAAGCTTTCTTT. It yields the protein CASSHLGPIENTEAFF. The chain couples TRBV3-1 to TRBJ1-1; no reliable D call. Germline V gene lookup returns CDR1 LGHDT and CDR2 YNNKEL (reference sequence). The CDR3 extends over 16 amino acids. Deletions cut 3 bases from V and 1 base from J, with 15 bases between. Variable domain in full (rest from reference TRBV3-1 and TRBJ1-1): DTAVSQTPKYLVTQMGNDKSIKCEQNLGHDTMYWYKQDSKKFLKIMFSYNNKELIINETVPNRFSPKSPDKAHLNLHINSLELGDSAVYFCASSHLGPIENTEAFFGQGTRLTVV.

This rearrangement joins TRBV7-9 to TRBJ2-5; possible D gene TRBD1, 6 bases. Trimming left V 5 bases short and J 2 bases short, with 15 bases between. Germline CDR1 SEHNR, CDR2 FQNEAQ (reference sequence). The CDR3 is 15 residues long. The CDR3 sequence: CASSQVEGEQETQYF. The CDR3 DNA is TGTGCCAGCAGCCAGGTCGAGGGGGAGCAAGAGACCCAGTACTTC. Full variable domain (rest looked up from reference TRBV7-9 and TRBJ2-5): DTGVSQNPRHKITKRGQNVTFRCDPISEHNRLYWYRQTLGQGPEFLTYFQNEAQLEKSRLLSDRFSAERPKGSFSTLEIQRTEQGDSAMYLCASSQVEGEQETQYFGPGTRLLVL.

This chain uses TRBV15 with TRBJ2-3; 10 bases align to TRBD2. There are 17 residues in the CDR3. Germline V gene data show CDR1 as LNHNV and CDR2 as YYDKDF (reference sequence). V lost 0 bases and J lost 1; bases outside the gene matches: 4. The CDR3 loop is CATSRDLLAGRTDTQYF. As DNA, the CDR3 is TGTGCCACCAGCAGAGATTTACTAGCGGGACGCACAGATACGCAGTATTTT.

V is TRBV12-3 or TRBV12-4 and J is TRBJ1-3; D remains ambiguous. This CDR3 region has 16 residues. Trimming took 6 bases from V and 5 from J, leaving 20 bases between them. DNA for the CDR3: TGTGCCAGCAGCCCCGCTGGGGAAAAGAACAGAAACACCATATATTTT. Amino acids: CASSPAGEKNRNTIYF.

The chain couples TRBV28 to TRBJ1-2; D call uncertain. The CDR3 runs to 16 residues. Trimming cost V 8 bases and J 4 bases, with 23 bases left between them. Germline CDR1 reads MDHEN; CDR2 reads SYDVKM. The CDR3 DNA follows: TGTGCCAGCGCCCACCTTTATGGGAGCCTGAGCTATGGCTACACCTTC. It is translated as CASAHLYGSLSYGYTF.

This clonotype has a handful of counts. The V call is TRBV7-9, the J call TRBJ2-5, with a possible D match to TRBD1 (5 bases). Germline CDR1 and CDR2: SEHNR and FQNEAQ (reference sequence). Trimming cost V 5 bases and J 2 bases, with 18 bases left between them. CDR3 length equals 16 residues. The CDR3 is CASSPRLGRSQETQYF. Here the CDR3 DNA reads TGTGCCAGCAGCCCCCGTCTGGGGCGGTCGCAAGAGACCCAGTACTTC.

There are a few counts of this clonotype. The chain employs TRBV20-1 and TRBJ2-1, with no clear D. This CDR3 region has 16 residues. CDR1 is DFQATT and CDR2 is SNEGSKA in the germline V gene (reference sequence). The V and J ends lost 0 bases and 0 bases respectively, with 12 bases between them. CDR3 protein: CSARDRVGNSYNEQFF. CDR3 DNA: TGCAGTGCTAGAGATCGGGTAGGAAACTCCTACAATGAGCAGTTCTTC.

The gene calls are TRBV18 and TRBJ2-7, with 7 bases lining up with TRBD2. Trimming cost V 5 bases and J 5 bases; bases outside gene matches: 6. Germline CDR1 is KGHSH and CDR2 is LQKENI. The CDR3 sequence is 13 residues long. The CDR3 here is CASSWTGGDEQYF. In DNA, the CDR3 is TGTGCCAGCTCATGGACGGGAGGTGACGAGCAGTACTTC.

The chain employs TRBV15 and TRBJ2-4; possibly TRBD2 for D (5 bases). The V gene's germline CDR1 is LNHNV and CDR2 YYDKDF (reference sequence). V lost 5 bases to trimming and J lost 1 base, with 9 bases between them. The CDR3 runs to 14 residues. CDR3 region: CATSLTGAKNIQYF. DNA of the CDR3: TGTGCCACCAGCCTTACGGGGGCCAAAAACATTCAGTACTTC.

This clonotype showed up just a few times. This chain joins TRBV10-2 and TRBJ1-1; D gene unclear. The germline V gene encodes CDR1 WSHSY and CDR2 SAAADI. V gave up 10 bases and J gave up 0 bases, with 12 bases separating them. This CDR3 region has 13 residues. The CDR3 spells CATNTKMNTEAFF. CDR3 bases: TGCGCCACCAACACGAAAATGAACACTGAAGCTTTCTTT.